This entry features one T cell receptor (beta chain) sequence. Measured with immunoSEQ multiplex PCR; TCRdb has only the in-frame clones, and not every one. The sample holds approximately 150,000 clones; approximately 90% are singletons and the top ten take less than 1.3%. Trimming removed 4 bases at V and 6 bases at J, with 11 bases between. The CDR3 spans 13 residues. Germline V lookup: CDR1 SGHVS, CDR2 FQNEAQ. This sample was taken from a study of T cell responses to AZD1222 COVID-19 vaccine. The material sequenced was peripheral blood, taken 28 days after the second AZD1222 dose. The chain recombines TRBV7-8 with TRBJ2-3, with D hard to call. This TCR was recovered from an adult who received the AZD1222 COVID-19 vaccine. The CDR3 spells CASSSSDGDTQYF. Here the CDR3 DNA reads TGTGCCAGCAGCTCCTCCGATGGGGATACGCAGTATTTT.